This TCR beta chain was sequenced for a study of identical twins. The study's findings and limits: While abundant cord blood beta clonotypes carried fewer insertions, memory repertoires showed no such pattern. Twin pairs had excess sharing that was weaker in beta out-of-frame sequences. Within monozygotic twins, out-of-frame TCR alpha sharing was underestimated by the models.

TCRdb reprocessed the 5' RACE reads via MiXCR and lists one record per CDR3 protein. The sample has roughly 690,000 distinct CDR3 sequences, roughly 6% seen once; the top ten hold roughly 1.6%. In this sample, this clonotype turned up a few times. The antigen remains unidentified. The CDR3 has 12 residues. Germline V gives CDR1 DFQATT, CDR2 SNEGSKA (reference sequence). Trimming cost V 6 bases and J 4 bases, with 10 bases left between them. Healthy Caucasians were all of the donors. This chain connects TRBV20-1 to TRBJ1-3, with D hard to call. Sample: naive T cells sorted from blood. This clonotype was sampled from a young man in good health. The CDR3 spells CSAVDWGNTIYF. CDR3 DNA sequence: TGCAGTGCAGTCGACTGGGGAAACACCATATATTTT.